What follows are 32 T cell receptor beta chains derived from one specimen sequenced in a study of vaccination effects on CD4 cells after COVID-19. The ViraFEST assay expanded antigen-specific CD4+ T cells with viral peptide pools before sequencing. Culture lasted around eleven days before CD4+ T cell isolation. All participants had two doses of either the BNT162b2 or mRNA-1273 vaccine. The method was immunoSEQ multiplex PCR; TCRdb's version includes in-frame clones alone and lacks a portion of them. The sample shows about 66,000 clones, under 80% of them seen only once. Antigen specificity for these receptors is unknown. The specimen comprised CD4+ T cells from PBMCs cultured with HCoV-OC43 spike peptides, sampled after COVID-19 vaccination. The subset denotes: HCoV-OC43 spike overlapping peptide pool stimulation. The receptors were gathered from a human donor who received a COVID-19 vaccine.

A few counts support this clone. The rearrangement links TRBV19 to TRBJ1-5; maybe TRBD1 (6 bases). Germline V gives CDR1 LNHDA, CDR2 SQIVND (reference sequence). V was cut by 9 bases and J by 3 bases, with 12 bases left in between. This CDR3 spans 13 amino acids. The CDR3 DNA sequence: TGTGCCAGCCGTGACAGGAACAATCAGCCCCAGCATTTT. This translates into CASRDRNNQPQHF.

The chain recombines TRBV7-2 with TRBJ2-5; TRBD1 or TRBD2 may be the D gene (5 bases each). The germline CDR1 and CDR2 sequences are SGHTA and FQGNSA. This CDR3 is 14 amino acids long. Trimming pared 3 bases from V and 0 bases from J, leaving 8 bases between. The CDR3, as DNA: TGTGCCAGCAGCTTGTTGGGACACCAAGAGACCCAGTACTTC. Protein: CASSLLGHQETQYF.

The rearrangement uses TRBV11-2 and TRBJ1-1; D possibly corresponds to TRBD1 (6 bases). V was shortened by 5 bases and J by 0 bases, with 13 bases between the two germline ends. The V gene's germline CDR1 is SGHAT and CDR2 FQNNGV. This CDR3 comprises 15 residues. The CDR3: CASSARTALNTEAFF. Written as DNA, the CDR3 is TGTGCCAGCAGCGCCCGGACAGCCCTGAACACTGAAGCTTTCTTT.

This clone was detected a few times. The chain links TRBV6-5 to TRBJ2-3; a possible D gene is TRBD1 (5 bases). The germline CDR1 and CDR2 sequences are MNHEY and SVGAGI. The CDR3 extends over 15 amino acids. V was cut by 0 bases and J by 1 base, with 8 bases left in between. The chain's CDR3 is CASSYSIRGTDTQYF. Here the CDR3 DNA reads TGTGCCAGCAGTTACTCGATCAGGGGCACAGATACGCAGTATTTT.

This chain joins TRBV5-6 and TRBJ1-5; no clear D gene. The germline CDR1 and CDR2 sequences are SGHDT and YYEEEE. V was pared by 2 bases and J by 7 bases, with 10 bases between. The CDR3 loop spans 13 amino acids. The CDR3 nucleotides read TGTGCCAGCAGCTTAAATCTTGGGCAGCCCCAGCATTTT. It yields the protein CASSLNLGQPQHF.

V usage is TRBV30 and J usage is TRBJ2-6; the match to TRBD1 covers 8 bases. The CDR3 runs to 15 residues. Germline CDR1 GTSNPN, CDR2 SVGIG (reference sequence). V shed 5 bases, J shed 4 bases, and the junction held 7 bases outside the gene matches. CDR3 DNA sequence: TGTGCCTGGGACATGGACAGGGCGGGGGCCAACGTCCTGACTTTC. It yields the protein CAWDMDRAGANVLTF.

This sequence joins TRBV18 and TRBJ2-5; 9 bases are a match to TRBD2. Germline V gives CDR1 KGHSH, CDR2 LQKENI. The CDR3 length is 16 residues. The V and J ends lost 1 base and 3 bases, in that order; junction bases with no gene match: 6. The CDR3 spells CASSPRSGGSKETQYF. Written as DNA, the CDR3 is TGTGCCAGCTCACCACGGAGCGGGGGGTCTAAAGAGACCCAGTACTTC.

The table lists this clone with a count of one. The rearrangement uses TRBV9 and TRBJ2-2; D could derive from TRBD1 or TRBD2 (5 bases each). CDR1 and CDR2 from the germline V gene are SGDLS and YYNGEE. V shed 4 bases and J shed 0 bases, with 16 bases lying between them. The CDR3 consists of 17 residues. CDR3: CASSPRDVHPNTGELFF. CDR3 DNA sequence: TGTGCCAGCAGCCCAAGGGACGTTCACCCGAACACCGGGGAGCTGTTTTTT.

In DNA, the CDR3 is TGTGCCAGTAGTACCTCACAGACCCCTGGAAACACCATATATTTT. Its protein product is CASSTSQTPGNTIYF. The chain combines TRBV19 with TRBJ1-3; no clear D gene. This CDR3 comprises 15 residues. V dropped 4 bases and J dropped 2 bases, with 12 bases sitting between them. The germline CDR1 and CDR2 sequences are LNHDA and SQIVND (reference sequence).

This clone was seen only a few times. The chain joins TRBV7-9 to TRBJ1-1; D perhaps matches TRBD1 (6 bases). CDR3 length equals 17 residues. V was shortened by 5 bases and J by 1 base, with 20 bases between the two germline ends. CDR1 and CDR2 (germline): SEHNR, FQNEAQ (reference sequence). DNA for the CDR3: TGTGCCAGCAGCCCACGCGTGGGGGCAGCTCCGAACACTGAAGCTTTCTTT. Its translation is CASSPRVGAAPNTEAFF.

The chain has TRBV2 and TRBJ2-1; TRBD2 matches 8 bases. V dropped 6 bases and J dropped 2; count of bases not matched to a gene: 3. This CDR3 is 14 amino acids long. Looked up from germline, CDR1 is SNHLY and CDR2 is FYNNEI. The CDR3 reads CASRLGLAYNEQFF. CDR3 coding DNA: TGTGCCAGCAGGCTGGGACTAGCCTACAATGAGCAGTTCTTC.

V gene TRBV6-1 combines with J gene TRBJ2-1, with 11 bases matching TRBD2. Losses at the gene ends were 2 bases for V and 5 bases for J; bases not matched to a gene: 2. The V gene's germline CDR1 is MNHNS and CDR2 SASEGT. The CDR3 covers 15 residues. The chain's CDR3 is CASSELAGGHNEQFF. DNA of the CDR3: TGTGCCAGCAGTGAACTAGCGGGGGGTCACAATGAGCAGTTCTTC.

The CDR3 loop is CASSKTSDQETQYF. In nucleotides, the CDR3 is TGTGCCAGTAGCAAGACTAGCGACCAAGAGACCCAGTACTTC. The chain recombines TRBV19 with TRBJ2-5; the match to TRBD2 covers 8 bases. CDR3 length equals 14 residues. V gave up 6 bases and J gave up 0 bases; unmatched junction bases: 3. Germline CDR1 reads LNHDA; CDR2 reads SQIVND (reference sequence).

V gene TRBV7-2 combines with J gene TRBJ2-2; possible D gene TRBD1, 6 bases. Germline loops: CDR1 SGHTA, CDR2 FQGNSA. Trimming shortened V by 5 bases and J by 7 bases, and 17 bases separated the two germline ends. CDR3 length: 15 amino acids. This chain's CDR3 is CASSRVRGSGGELFF. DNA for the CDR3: TGTGCCAGCAGCCGGGTTAGGGGGTCTGGCGGGGAGCTGTTTTTT.

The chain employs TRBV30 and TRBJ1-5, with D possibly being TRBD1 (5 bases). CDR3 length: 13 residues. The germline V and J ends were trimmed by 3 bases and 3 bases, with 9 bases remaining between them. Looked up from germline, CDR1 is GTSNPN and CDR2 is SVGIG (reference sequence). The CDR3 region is CAWRTDANQPQHF. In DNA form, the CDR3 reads TGTGCCTGGAGGACAGACGCCAATCAGCCCCAGCATTTT.

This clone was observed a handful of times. The CDR3 reads CATSDGAGTGEWETQYF. CDR3 sequence (DNA): TGTGCCACCAGTGATGGGGCCGGGACAGGAGAGTGGGAGACCCAGTACTTC. This chain joins TRBV24-1 and TRBJ2-5; 8 bases line up with TRBD1. The CDR3 is 17 residues long. Trimming removed 3 bases from V and 5 bases from J; junction bases left unmatched: 13. Germline V gives CDR1 KGHDR, CDR2 SFDVKD.

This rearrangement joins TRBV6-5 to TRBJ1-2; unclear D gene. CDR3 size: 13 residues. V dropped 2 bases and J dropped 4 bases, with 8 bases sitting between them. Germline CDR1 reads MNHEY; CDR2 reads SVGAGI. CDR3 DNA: TGTGCCAGCAGTTACGGACGGATCTATGGCTACACCTTC. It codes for CASSYGRIYGYTF.

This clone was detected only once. CDR3 nucleotides: TGTGCCAGCCTAAGGGGGCAGGCGACTTATGGCTACACCTTC. This gives the protein CASLRGQATYGYTF. The chain links TRBV7-2 to TRBJ1-2; TRBD1 aligns across 7 bases. This CDR3 is 14 amino acids long. Germline CDR1 is SGHTA and CDR2 is FQGNSA. V was pared by 8 bases and J by 5 bases, with 11 bases of the junction left unmatched.

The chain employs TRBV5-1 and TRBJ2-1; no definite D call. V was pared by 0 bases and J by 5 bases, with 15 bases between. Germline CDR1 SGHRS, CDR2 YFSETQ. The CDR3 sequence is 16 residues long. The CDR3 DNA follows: TGCGCCAGCAGCTTGGGAGCAGGAGCCTTAAACAATGAGCAGTTCTTC. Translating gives CASSLGAGALNNEQFF.

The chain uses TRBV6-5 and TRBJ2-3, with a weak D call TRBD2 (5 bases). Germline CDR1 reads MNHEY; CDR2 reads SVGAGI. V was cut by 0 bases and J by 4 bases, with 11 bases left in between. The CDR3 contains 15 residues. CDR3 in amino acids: CASSYSGTRADTQYF. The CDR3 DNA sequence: TGTGCCAGCAGTTACTCGGGAACTAGGGCAGATACGCAGTATTTT.

The CDR3 DNA reads TGTGCCAGCAGCTTAGGGTTCTTAAGGACCCAGTACTTC. Translating it yields CASSLGFLRTQYF. The chain carries TRBV11-1 and TRBJ2-5; D not certain. CDR1 and CDR2 (germline): SGHAT, FQDESV (reference sequence). The CDR3 runs to 13 residues. Trimming shortened V by 1 base and J by 7 bases, and 10 bases separated the two germline ends.

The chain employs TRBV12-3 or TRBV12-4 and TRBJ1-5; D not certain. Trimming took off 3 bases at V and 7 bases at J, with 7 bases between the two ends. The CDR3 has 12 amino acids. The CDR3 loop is CASSFSGQPQHF. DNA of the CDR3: TGTGCCAGCAGTTTTTCGGGACAGCCCCAGCATTTT.

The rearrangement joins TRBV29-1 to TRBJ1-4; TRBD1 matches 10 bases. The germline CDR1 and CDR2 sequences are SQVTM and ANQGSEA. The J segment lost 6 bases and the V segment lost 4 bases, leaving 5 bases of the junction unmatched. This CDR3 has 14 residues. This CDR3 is CSVAGGTGDEKLFF. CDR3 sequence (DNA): TGCAGCGTTGCGGGCGGGACAGGGGATGAAAAACTGTTTTTT.

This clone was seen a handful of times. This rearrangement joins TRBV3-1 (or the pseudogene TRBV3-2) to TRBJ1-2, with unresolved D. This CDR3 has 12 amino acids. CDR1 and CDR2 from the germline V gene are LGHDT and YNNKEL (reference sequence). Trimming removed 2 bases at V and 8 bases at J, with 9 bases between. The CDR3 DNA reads TGTGCCAGCAGCCAAACAATAACAGGCTACACCTTC. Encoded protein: CASSQTITGYTF.

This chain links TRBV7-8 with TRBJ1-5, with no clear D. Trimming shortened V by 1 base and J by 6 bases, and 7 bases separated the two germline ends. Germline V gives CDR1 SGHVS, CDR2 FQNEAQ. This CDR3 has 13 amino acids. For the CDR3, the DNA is TGTGCCAGCAGCTTAGAGGTGGGTCAGCCCCAGCATTTT. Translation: CASSLEVGQPQHF.

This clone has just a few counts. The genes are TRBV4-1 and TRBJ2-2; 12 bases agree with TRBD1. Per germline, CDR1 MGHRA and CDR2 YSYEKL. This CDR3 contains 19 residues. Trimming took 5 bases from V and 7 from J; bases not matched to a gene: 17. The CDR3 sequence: CASSTTLSGTGGVVGELFF. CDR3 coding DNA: TGCGCCAGCAGCACAACCCTGTCCGGGACAGGGGGCGTAGTCGGGGAGCTGTTTTTT.

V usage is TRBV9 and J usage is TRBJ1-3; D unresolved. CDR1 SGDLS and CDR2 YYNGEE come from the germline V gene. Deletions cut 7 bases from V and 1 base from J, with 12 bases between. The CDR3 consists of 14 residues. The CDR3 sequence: CASGISSSGNTIYF. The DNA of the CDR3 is TGTGCCAGCGGCATCTCAAGTTCTGGAAACACCATATATTTT.

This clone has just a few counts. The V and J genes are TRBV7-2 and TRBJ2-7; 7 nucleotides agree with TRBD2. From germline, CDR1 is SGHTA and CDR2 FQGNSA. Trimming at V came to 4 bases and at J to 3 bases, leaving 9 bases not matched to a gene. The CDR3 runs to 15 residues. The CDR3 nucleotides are TGTGCCAGCAGCTCACAATCCGGGGGGTACTACGAGCAGTACGTC. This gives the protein CASSSQSGGYYEQYV.

CDR3 in DNA: TGTGCCAGTCACGCGGACAGGTGGAACTATGGCTACACCTTC. Translating gives CASHADRWNYGYTF. The chain joins TRBV19 to TRBJ1-2; 7 bases agree with TRBD1. V was pared by 8 bases and J by 2 bases, with 8 bases of the junction left unmatched. The CDR3 sequence is 14 residues long. Germline V CDR1 and CDR2: LNHDA, SQIVND (reference sequence).

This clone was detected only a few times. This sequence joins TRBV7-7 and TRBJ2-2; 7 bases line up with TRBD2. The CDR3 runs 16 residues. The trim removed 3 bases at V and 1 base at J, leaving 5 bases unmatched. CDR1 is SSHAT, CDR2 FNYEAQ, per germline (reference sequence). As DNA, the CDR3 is TGTGCCAGCAGCTTGAGCTTAGCGGGGAACACCGGGGAGCTGTTTTTT. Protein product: CASSLSLAGNTGELFF.

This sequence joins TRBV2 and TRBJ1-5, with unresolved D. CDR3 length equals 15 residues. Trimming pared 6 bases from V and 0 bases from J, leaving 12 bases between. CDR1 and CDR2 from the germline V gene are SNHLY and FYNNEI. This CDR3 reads CASRETGNSNQPQHF. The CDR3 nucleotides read TGTGCCAGCAGGGAGACCGGCAATAGCAATCAGCCCCAGCATTTT. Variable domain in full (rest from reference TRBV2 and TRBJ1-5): EPEVTQTPSHQVTQMGQEVILRCVPISNHLYFYWYRQILGQKVEFLVSFYNNEISEKSEIFDDQFSVERPDGSNFTLKIRSTKLEDSAMYFCASRETGNSNQPQHFGDGTRLSIL.

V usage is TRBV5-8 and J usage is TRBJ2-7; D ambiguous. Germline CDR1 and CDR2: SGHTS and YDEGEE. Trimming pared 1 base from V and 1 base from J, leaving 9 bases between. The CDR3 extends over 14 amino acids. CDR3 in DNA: TGTGCCAGCAGCTTGTCCGCCGCGTCCTACGAGCAGTACGTC. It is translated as CASSLSAASYEQYV.